These 30 T cell receptor beta chains were all obtained from the same sample, sequenced in a study of shared T cell receptors in the human thymus. Profiled with immunoSEQ multiplex PCR; TCRdb holds only in-frame clones, not every one. The repertoire holds approximately 660,000 clones, with 88% as singletons. The sample was also reused in another study, on human thymus T cells.

What was sequenced was thymocytes. The receptors were sampled from a boy under two years old with a congenital heart defect.

The chain uses TRBV5-1 and TRBJ2-5; 11 positions match TRBD2. Germline assignment: CDR1 SGHRS and CDR2 YFSETQ. This CDR3 has 16 residues. V gave up 3 bases and J gave up 2 bases; unmatched junction bases: 6. DNA of the CDR3: TGCGCCAGCAGCTCGGGGACTAGCGGTACACAAGAGACCCAGTACTTC. This codes for CASSSGTSGTQETQYF.

This clone was seen just once. CDR3 region: CASSFTGTDTQYF. In DNA, the CDR3 is TGTGCCAGCAGCTTCACGGGTACAGATACGCAGTATTTT. The chain links TRBV11-2 to TRBJ2-3; D is unresolved. V lost 3 bases and J lost 3, with 7 bases in between. Germline V gives CDR1 SGHAT, CDR2 FQNNGV. The CDR3 length is 13 residues.

The V gene is TRBV19, the J gene TRBJ1-5; D is possibly TRBD1 (5 bases). The germline gives CDR1 LNHDA, CDR2 SQIVND (reference sequence). This CDR3 region has 15 residues. Between the trimmed V and J ends, which lost 4 bases and 2 bases, there was a span of 12 bases. The CDR3 sequence: CASSNRSWGNQPQHF. The DNA of the CDR3 is TGTGCCAGTAGTAACAGGAGTTGGGGCAATCAGCCCCAGCATTTT.

Here the CDR3 reads CAIKGVAPYNEQFF. CDR3 coding DNA: TGTGCCATCAAAGGGGTGGCCCCCTACAATGAGCAGTTCTTC. The V call is TRBV7-2, the J call TRBJ2-1; maybe TRBD1 (5 bases). V was pared by 10 bases and J by 2 bases, with 15 bases between. The CDR3 totals 14 residues. The germline V gene encodes CDR1 SGHTA and CDR2 FQGNSA.

The gene calls are TRBV28 and TRBJ2-5; tentative D call: TRBD2 (6 bases). The better agreement between TRBJ2-7 and the DNA end casts doubt on the J call. CDR3 length: 17 amino acids. Germline V gene data show CDR1 as MDHEN and CDR2 as SYDVKM. The CDR3 is CASRASGGLDIGYEQYF. In DNA form, the CDR3 reads TGTGCCAGCAGAGCCTCTGGAGGGCTCGACATTGGCTACGAGCAGTACTTC.

The rearrangement links TRBV4-2 to TRBJ1-1; maybe TRBD1 (6 bases). Germline lookup yields CDR1 LGHNA and CDR2 YNFKEQ. With 5 bases removed from V and 1 base from J, the gap between germline ends came to 17 bases. The CDR3 covers 16 residues. The CDR3 here is CASSNPTEGENTEAFF. In DNA form, the CDR3 reads TGTGCCAGCAGCAATCCCACCGAGGGGGAGAACACTGAAGCTTTCTTT.

This chain joins TRBV9 and TRBJ2-5, with 7 bases matching TRBD2. The length of the CDR3 is 18 residues. CDR1 and CDR2 (germline): SGDLS, YYNGEE. J was trimmed by 5 bases and V by 0 bases; bases with no gene match: 16. CDR3 in amino acids: CASSVATGGDPLVETQYF. In nucleotides, the CDR3 is TGTGCCAGCAGCGTAGCTACGGGAGGAGATCCCCTTGTTGAGACCCAGTACTTC.

The chain links TRBV6-5 to TRBJ2-7, with D tentatively TRBD1 (6 bases). CDR3 length: 14 amino acids. The V and J ends lost 6 bases and 1 base respectively, with 13 bases between them. Germline V CDR1 and CDR2: MNHEY, SVGAGI. CDR3 DNA sequence: TGTGCCAGCAGCACCTATCAGGGGTCCTACGAGCAGTACTTC. Protein sequence: CASSTYQGSYEQYF.

The V call is TRBV14, the J call TRBJ2-1, with 14 nucleotides matching TRBD2. Germline V lookup: CDR1 SGHDN, CDR2 FVKESK. V shed 5 bases and J 5 bases; nucleotides not matched to a gene: 11. The CDR3 has 18 residues. The CDR3 sequence is CASSNGTSGSGEDNEQFF. For the CDR3, the DNA is TGTGCCAGCAGCAACGGGACTAGCGGGAGCGGTGAAGACAATGAGCAGTTCTTC.

CDR3 in amino acids: CAWSVRVLRGPNEQFF. CDR3 nucleotides: TGTGCCTGGAGTGTACGAGTTCTGCGGGGCCCCAATGAGCAGTTCTTC. This rearrangement joins TRBV30 to TRBJ2-1; D is possibly TRBD2 (6 bases). The V end lost 0 bases, the J end lost 6 bases, and 18 bases lay between the germline ends. This CDR3 comprises 16 residues. Germline V gives CDR1 GTSNPN, CDR2 SVGIG (reference sequence).

CDR3 sequence: CASSLRGRWTGELFF. The CDR3 DNA reads as TGTGCCAGCAGTTTACGGGGGAGATGGACCGGGGAGCTGTTTTTT. The chain joins TRBV28 to TRBJ2-2; tentative D call: TRBD2 (6 bases). Looked up from germline, CDR1 is MDHEN and CDR2 is SYDVKM. The CDR3 is made up of 15 amino acids. V was cut by 2 bases and J by 5 bases, with 12 bases left in between.

The chain links TRBV6-1 to TRBJ2-7, with 7 positions matching TRBD1. V was pared by 0 bases and J by 2 bases, with 7 bases of the junction left unmatched. The CDR3 is 16 residues long. Germline V gene lookup returns CDR1 MNHNS and CDR2 SASEGT. CDR3 in DNA: TGTGCCAGCAGTGAAGCAGACGACAGGGACACCTACGAGCAGTACTTC. Translating gives CASSEADDRDTYEQYF.

The J gene is TRBJ2-7, the V gene TRBV7-9, with D perhaps matching TRBD2 (5 bases). The V gene lost 4 bases and the J gene lost 5 bases, with 12 bases spanning the gap. Germline V lookup: CDR1 SEHNR, CDR2 FQNEAQ (reference sequence). CDR3 length: 13 amino acids. DNA for the CDR3: TGTGCCAGCAGCTCCGGACCTAGCCACGAGCAGTACTTC. Protein sequence: CASSSGPSHEQYF.

The genes are TRBV7-9 and TRBJ2-1, with a tentative D call TRBD2 (6 bases). V was clipped by 3 bases and J by 5 bases, with 17 bases between them. The CDR3 is 16 amino acids. The germline V gene has CDR1 SEHNR and CDR2 FQNEAQ (reference sequence). CDR3 nucleotides: TGTGCCAGCAGCTTCGGGCGGGACGACTTCGACAATGAGCAGTTCTTC. This codes for CASSFGRDDFDNEQFF.

In DNA form, the CDR3 reads TGTGCCAGCAGCAGGGGTGCTAGCGGTTGGGAGACCCAGTACTTC. Residues: CASSRGASGWETQYF. This chain uses TRBV21-1 with TRBJ2-5; TRBD2 was called by the table and not checked on the DNA. TRBV21-1 is a listed pseudogene. This CDR3 is built from 15 residues.

There are a few counts of this clone. The chain employs TRBV11-3 and TRBJ2-5, with 12 bases matching TRBD2. The V gene's germline CDR1 is SGHNT and CDR2 YENEEA. Losses at the gene ends were 4 bases for V and 2 bases for J; bases not matched to a gene: 14. The CDR3 length is 19 residues. CDR3 region: CASSSTTSGSQGGQETQYF. The CDR3, as DNA: TGTGCCAGCAGCTCGACGACTAGCGGGAGTCAAGGGGGGCAAGAGACCCAGTACTTC.

This clone came up once. The chain carries TRBV15 and TRBJ1-2; 10 bases match TRBD1. Germline CDR1 LNHNV, CDR2 YYDKDF (reference sequence). The CDR3 has 15 amino acids. J lost 4 bases, V lost 1 base, and 3 bases had no gene match. CDR3 DNA sequence: TGTGCCACCAGCAGAGGACAGGGGGCACCCTATGGCTACACCTTC. Amino acids: CATSRGQGAPYGYTF.

About this clone itself: Other DNA sequences in this sample translate to the same CDR3. The rearrangement uses TRBV25-1 and TRBJ2-1; D uncertain. Germline-derived CDR1 and CDR2 are MGHDK and SYGVNS. This CDR3 contains 14 residues. V lost 7 bases and J 2 bases, leaving 12 bases between the germline ends. CDR3 nucleotides: TGTGCCAGCAAAAACTCTCCCCCCTACAATGAGCAGTTCTTC. It encodes CASKNSPPYNEQFF. Looking up the rest from reference TRBV25-1 and TRBJ2-1 gives the full variable domain: EADIYQTPRYLVIGTGKKITLECSQTMGHDKMYWYQQDPGMELHLIHYSYGVNSTEKGDLSSESTVSRIRTEHFPLTLESARPSHTSQYLCASKNSPPYNEQFFGPGTRLTVL.

The chain employs TRBV5-6 and TRBJ2-7, with 13 positions matching TRBD2. This CDR3 has 18 amino acids. V trimming: 4 bases; J trimming: 0 bases; junction bases outside the gene matches: 10. Germline V gene lookup returns CDR1 SGHDT and CDR2 YYEEEE. CDR3 nucleotide sequence: TGTGCCAGCAGCGCCCCGGCCGGGACTAGCGGGGCCTCCTACGAGCAGTACTTC. This gives the protein CASSAPAGTSGASYEQYF.

This rearrangement joins TRBV19 to TRBJ2-7; tentatively, D is TRBD2 (7 bases). Germline CDR1 and CDR2: LNHDA and SQIVND (reference sequence). Trimming left V 5 bases short and J 3 bases short, with 17 bases between. The CDR3 is 15 residues long. The CDR3 sequence is CASSLLRGGGYEQYF. The DNA for the CDR3 is TGTGCCAGTAGTCTCCTACGGGGAGGGGGCTACGAGCAGTACTTC.

The CDR3 DNA is TGTGCCAGCAGCGCTGAGACGGGCTACGAGCAGTACTTC. Its translation is CASSAETGYEQYF. J is TRBJ2-7 and V is TRBV5-6, with D uncertain. Trimming took off 4 bases at V and 3 bases at J, with 11 bases between the two ends. Germline V gives CDR1 SGHDT, CDR2 YYEEEE. CDR3 length equals 13 residues.

This clone was found once. The gene calls are TRBV4-3 and TRBJ2-1; 8 bases agree with TRBD2. Germline values: CDR1 LGHNA, CDR2 YSLEER. V was clipped by 0 bases and J by 3 bases; unmatched bases: 19. The CDR3 totals 21 residues. This chain's CDR3 is CASSQDPLARAGGRIYNEQFF. The CDR3 DNA reads as TGCGCCAGCAGCCAAGACCCCCTAGCCAGGGCGGGAGGCCGTATCTACAATGAGCAGTTCTTC.

The chain has TRBV28 and TRBJ1-1; 8 bases are a match to TRBD1. V shed 4 bases and J 1 base; nucleotides not matched to a gene: 5. In germline, CDR1 is MDHEN, CDR2 SYDVKM. The CDR3 totals 15 residues. CDR3 sequence: CASSSPTGANTEAFF. CDR3 DNA: TGTGCCAGCAGTTCCCCGACAGGGGCGAACACTGAAGCTTTCTTT.

The chain is built from TRBV19 and TRBJ2-3; a weak D match, TRBD2 (7 bases). The CDR3 contains 18 residues. The germline V gene has CDR1 LNHDA and CDR2 SQIVND (reference sequence). V dropped 9 bases and J dropped 4 bases, with 29 bases sitting between them. CDR3 sequence (DNA): TGTGCCAGACGATCCCCCCTCATTGGGGGGGCTGTGGCAGATACGCAGTATTTT. It encodes CARRSPLIGGAVADTQYF.

The CDR3 spells CASSLGGGAEAFF. As DNA, the CDR3 is TGCGCCAGCAGCTTGGGGGGCGGGGCTGAAGCTTTCTTT. This chain connects TRBV5-1 to TRBJ1-1; weak D call: TRBD1 (5 bases). In germline, CDR1 is SGHRS, CDR2 YFSETQ. Trimming pared 0 bases from V and 6 bases from J, leaving 9 bases between. This CDR3 is built from 13 residues.

The CDR3 coding sequence is TGTGCCAGCAGCTTAGTACCCGGGACTAGCCCCAATGAGCAGTTCTTC. This translates into CASSLVPGTSPNEQFF. The chain carries TRBV7-2 and TRBJ2-1; 9 bases are a match to TRBD2. In germline, CDR1 is SGHTA, CDR2 FQGNSA. The ends lost 1 base at V and 6 bases at J; junction bases unmatched: 7. The length of the CDR3 is 16 residues.

J is TRBJ2-5 and V is TRBV2, with 11 bases aligning to TRBD2. The CDR3 loop spans 15 amino acids. The V and J ends lost 4 bases and 5 bases, in that order; junction bases with no gene match: 6. Germline CDR1 reads SNHLY; CDR2 reads FYNNEI. CDR3 bases: TGTGCCAGCAGTGTACTAGCGGGAGTAGGGGAGACCCAGTACTTC. It translates to CASSVLAGVGETQYF.

The V and J genes are TRBV11-2 and TRBJ2-1; TRBD2 might be the D (6 bases). V lost 1 base to trimming and J lost 1 base, with 20 bases between them. This CDR3 comprises 19 residues. Germline V gene data show CDR1 as SGHAT and CDR2 as FQNNGV. CDR3 DNA sequence: TGTGCCAGCAGCTTAGTGAGAGGGGAGTCCGGGACTTCCTACAATGAGCAGTTCTTC. Protein: CASSLVRGESGTSYNEQFF. The complete variable domain, with remaining parts taken from reference TRBV11-2 and TRBJ2-1, reads EAGVAQSPRYKIIEKRQSVAFWCNPISGHATLYWYQQILGQGPKLLIQFQNNGVVDDSQLPKDRFSAERLKGVDSTLKIQPAKLEDSAVYLCASSLVRGESGTSYNEQFFGPGTRLTVL.

The chain joins TRBV18 to TRBJ1-1, with TRBD1 identical over 7 bases. This CDR3 is 18 amino acids long. The trim removed 2 bases at V and 0 bases at J, leaving 12 bases unmatched. CDR1 is KGHSH and CDR2 is LQKENI in the germline V gene. The DNA for the CDR3 is TGTGCCAGCTCACCAAGGACAGGTAGGGGCATAATGAACACTGAAGCTTTCTTT. Translated: CASSPRTGRGIMNTEAFF.

The J gene is TRBJ2-7, the V gene TRBV4-2, with 10 bases lining up with TRBD2. This CDR3 has 21 amino acids. Losses at the gene ends were 0 bases for V and 1 base for J; bases not matched to a gene: 18. Germline V gene data show CDR1 as LGHNA and CDR2 as YNFKEQ. CDR3 DNA sequence: TGTGCCAGCAGCCAAGATGTCCCGGGGGGGACTAGCGACATCAATTCCTACGAGCAGTACTTC. Protein sequence: CASSQDVPGGTSDINSYEQYF.